The rows below give T cell receptor beta chains drawn from one sample of a study of siplizumab effects on memory and regulatory T cells. The table came from immunoSEQ multiplex PCR; TCRdb's copy has only in-frame clones and leaves some out. The repertoire holds some 75,000 clones, around 93% seen once, with 5% in the top ten. Material for sequencing was CD8+ T cells sorted from blood. The receptors derive from a human donor in good health. Both conserved end residues are part of each CDR3. Fields, in order: CDR3 DNA, CDR3 protein, J gene, clone size, D gene, V gene. A D gene is named only where the DNA matches it firmly. A clone size is listed for some rows: how often the clone was seen (once, few, many), or a class if it is expanded.

TGTGCCAGTAGTCCCCAGCCTTGGGGGTTCTTGCAGTACTTC,CASSPQPWGFLQYF,TRBJ2-7,-,-,TRBV19
TGCGCCAGCACCTTGGGGATAGCGGGGGAGTACACCGGGGAGCTGTTTTTT,CASTLGIAGEYTGELFF,TRBJ2-2,-,TRBD2,TRBV5-1
TGTGCCAGCAGCCCCACCGGGGCATACGAGCAGTACTTC,CASSPTGAYEQYF,TRBJ2-7,-,-,TRBV7-9
TGTGCCAGCAGTCTGGACCAGAACTATGGCTACACCTTC,CASSLDQNYGYTF,TRBJ1-2,-,-,TRBV27
TGTGCCAGCAGCCCCGGGACTAGCGGGGGTAATGAGCAGTTCTTC,CASSPGTSGGNEQFF,TRBJ2-1,once,TRBD2,TRBV13
TGTGCCAGCAGCTTCGGTGAGAGGACGCAGTATTTT,CASSFGERTQYF,TRBJ2-3,-,-,TRBV11-2
TGTGCCAGCAGCCCGTTGGGGGGGGCAGAGACCCAGTACTTC,CASSPLGGAETQYF,TRBJ2-5,-,-,TRBV7-9
TGTGCCAGCAGTCGGTCAGGAGGCCCCTACAATGAGCAGTTCTTC,CASSRSGGPYNEQFF,TRBJ2-1,-,-,TRBV27
TGTGCCAGCAGTCGATCTCTTTACACTGAAGCTTTCTTT,CASSRSLYTEAFF,TRBJ1-1,-,-,TRBV27
TGTGCCAGCAGCCCTTGGGCGAACACCGGGGAGCTGTTTTTT,CASSPWANTGELFF,TRBJ2-2,-,-,TRBV9
TGCGCCAGCAGCCAGTCCAGATGGGATGAGCAGTTCTTC,CASSQSRWDEQFF,TRBJ2-1,-,-,TRBV4-3
TGCGCCAGCAGCCCCGGACACCCCGCCACTGAAGCTTTCTTT,CASSPGHPATEAFF,TRBJ1-1,once,-,TRBV4-1
TGTGCCAGCAGTGATTTAATTGGGAGTCAGCCCCAGCATTTT,CASSDLIGSQPQHF,TRBJ1-5,-,-,TRBV25-1
TGTGCCACCGACGAGGGGGCCGTGAAAACTAGCACAGATACGCAGTATTTT,CATDEGAVKTSTDTQYF,TRBJ2-3,-,TRBD1,TRBV19
TGTGCCAGCAGCTCGGGGGGGCTAAACACCGGGGAGCTGTTTTTT,CASSSGGLNTGELFF,TRBJ2-2,-,TRBD2,TRBV5-4
TGTGCCAGCAGCTTGCTTGGGGCGGACACCGGGGAGCTGTTTTTT,CASSLLGADTGELFF,TRBJ2-2,few,-,TRBV5-4
TGTGCCAGCAGCCCAGGCCTCGGCGAGCAGTACTTC,CASSPGLGEQYF,TRBJ2-7,-,-,TRBV7-9
TGTGCTAGTGGTTCCAGGGGACCCCCCAGCGATGAGCTGTTTTTT,CASGSRGPPSDELFF,TRBJ2-2,-,-,TRBV12-5
TGTGCCAGACCGTATGGCTACACCTTC,CARPYGYTF,TRBJ1-2,-,-,TRBV5-3
TGTGCCAGCAGTGTCACAGGGACCGAGCAGTACTTC,CASSVTGTEQYF,TRBJ2-7,-,-,TRBV9
TGTGCCAGCAGCGTAGCTGGGACAGATAATGAAAAACTGTTTTTT,CASSVAGTDNEKLFF,TRBJ1-4,-,TRBD1,TRBV9
TGTGCCAGCAGCCCCCCGGGGGGGGCCACCTACGAGCAGTACTTC,CASSPPGGATYEQYF,TRBJ2-7,-,TRBD2,TRBV7-9
TGTGCCTGGAGCGCATCGGTTGGGAATCAGCCCCAGCATTTT,CAWSASVGNQPQHF,TRBJ1-5,once,-,TRBV30
TGTGCCAGCAGTTTGGAATCCGTCCGGTTCCCTCTTGGAAACACCATATATTTT,CASSLESVRFPLGNTIYF,TRBJ1-3,-,-,TRBV28
TGTGCCAGCAGCTTTGCGACACCCGCCGCGGAGACCCAGTACTTC,CASSFATPAAETQYF,TRBJ2-5,-,-,TRBV5-6
TGTGCCAGCAGCCAGGGGTCCTACGAGCAGTACTTC,CASSQGSYEQYF,TRBJ2-7,-,-,TRBV5-6
TGCGCCAGCAGCTTTGGACAGGGGGGACTGGATACGCAGTATTTT,CASSFGQGGLDTQYF,TRBJ2-3,-,TRBD1,TRBV5-1
TGTGCCAGCACCTCCCCGGTTGGGCGCGGCACCGGGGAGCTGTTTTTT,CASTSPVGRGTGELFF,TRBJ2-2,-,-,TRBV28
TGTGCCAGCAGCTCCGGGACTGCCGACACCTACGAGCAGTACTTC,CASSSGTADTYEQYF,TRBJ2-7,-,-,TRBV2
TGCGCCTCCTCGGGGGGGTCCAACAACAATGAGCAGTTCTTC,CASSGGSNNNEQFF,TRBJ2-1,medium-sized,TRBD2,TRBV10-1
TGCGCCAGCAGCCAAGATGCGTTGTACGGGGAAGACATTCAGTACTTC,CASSQDALYGEDIQYF,TRBJ2-4,-,-,TRBV4-1
TGCGCCAGCAGTGAAAGAGGCGGGGGGGCCAGGGAGACCCAGTACTTC,CASSERGGGARETQYF,TRBJ2-5,-,TRBD2,TRBV10-2
TGTGCCAGCAGCTTAGACGCTGAAAGGACCGGGGAGCTGTTTTTT,CASSLDAERTGELFF,TRBJ2-2,-,-,TRBV5-4
TGTGCCAGCAGCCCCGTAAGTGGAGGTGAAAAACTGTTTTTT,CASSPVSGGEKLFF,TRBJ1-4,-,-,TRBV7-9
TGTGCCACCAGCAGTGCTGCCGACCTAACCACAGGCTACACCTTC,CATSSAADLTTGYTF,TRBJ1-2,-,-,TRBV15
TGTGCCAGCAGGGTATCCACGAACACTGAAGCTTTCTTT,CASRVSTNTEAFF,TRBJ1-1,-,-,TRBV28
TGTGCCAGCAGCATTAAGGAGACAGGGGGGCCCGGGGAGCTGTTTTTT,CASSIKETGGPGELFF,TRBJ2-2,-,TRBD1,TRBV5-4
TGTGCCAGCAGCATGGACAGGGCGGGAGTGAATGGAGGCTACACCTTC,CASSMDRAGVNGGYTF,TRBJ1-2,-,TRBD1,TRBV2
TGTGCCAGCAGTTTATCGAACGGATTGAACACTGAAGCTTTCTTT,CASSLSNGLNTEAFF,TRBJ1-1,-,-,TRBV6-5
TGTGCCAGCAGTGAATGGTCCGGGACGGATCAAGAGACCCAGTACTTC,CASSEWSGTDQETQYF,TRBJ2-5,-,-,TRBV6-1
TGTGCCTGGAGCCTCGAGGGATTGCCAGATACGCAGTATTTT,CAWSLEGLPDTQYF,TRBJ2-3,-,-,TRBV30